The 25 T cell receptor beta chains reported below all come from one sample, sequenced in a study of blood T cell repertoires in COVID-19. Measured with immunoSEQ multiplex PCR; TCRdb has only the in-frame clones, and not every one. This sample carries 180,000 or so clones, about four fifths of them seen once, and the ten largest clones take approximately 10%. The sequenced sample consisted of peripheral blood. The receptors come from a woman between 40 and 55 years old with COVID-19, enrolled during active disease.

This clone has just a few counts. J is TRBJ2-7 and V is TRBV5-1; 7 nucleotides agree with TRBD1. V dropped 4 bases and J dropped 6; count of bases not matched to a gene: 10. The CDR3 has 14 amino acids. Per germline, CDR1 SGHRS and CDR2 YFSETQ. CDR3 sequence: CASSLGDSSGEQYF. Written as DNA, the CDR3 is TGCGCCAGCAGCCTTGGGGACAGCTCGGGCGAGCAGTACTTC.

The J gene is TRBJ2-1, the V gene TRBV4-2; 8 bases are shared with TRBD2. The V gene's germline CDR1 is LGHNA and CDR2 YNFKEQ. The trim removed 4 bases at V and 6 bases at J, leaving 11 bases unmatched. CDR3 size: 16 residues. In DNA, the CDR3 is TGTGCCAGCAGCCCGAGGAGCATAGCGGGACTCAATGAGCAGTTCTTC. Protein: CASSPRSIAGLNEQFF.

V is TRBV18 and J is TRBJ2-1; 9 positions agree with TRBD2. Germline CDR1 KGHSH, CDR2 LQKENI. V trimming: 4 bases; J trimming: 9 bases; junction bases outside the gene matches: 7. CDR3 length equals 14 residues. In nucleotides, the CDR3 is TGTGCCAGCTCACTTAGCGGGAGCCCCCGTGAGCAGTTCTTC. Its protein is CASSLSGSPREQFF.

The chain couples TRBV19 to TRBJ2-5; D may be TRBD2 (6 bases). CDR1 and CDR2 (germline): LNHDA, SQIVND (reference sequence). The CDR3 runs 15 residues. V lost 7 bases, J lost 1 base, and 16 bases lay in between. CDR3: CASNSILEGQETQYF. The CDR3 DNA reads as TGTGCCAGTAATTCGATTTTGGAGGGCCAAGAGACCCAGTACTTC.

The chain employs TRBV6-5 and TRBJ1-2; D is unclear. The CDR3 sequence is 13 residues long. The V gene's germline CDR1 is MNHEY and CDR2 SVGAGI. V lost 2 bases and J 6 bases, leaving 10 bases between the germline ends. The CDR3 region has the DNA TGTGCCAGCAGTTACGTAGGTCAGGATGGCTACACCTTC. Amino acids: CASSYVGQDGYTF.

The V call is TRBV5-1, the J call TRBJ2-7; D not certain. This CDR3 is 16 amino acids long. The V gene's germline CDR1 is SGHRS and CDR2 YFSETQ. The ends were cut back, 4 bases at V and 6 bases at J, with 23 bases in the middle. Here the CDR3 DNA reads TGCGCCAGCAGCACCTCTCTCGGAGCGTTACTCGCCGAGCAGTACTTC. This encodes CASSTSLGALLAEQYF.

The chain links TRBV4-1 to TRBJ2-5, with 9 bases fitting TRBD1. V shed 7 bases and J 4 bases; nucleotides not matched to a gene: 7. The CDR3 is 14 amino acids. Per germline, CDR1 MGHRA and CDR2 YSYEKL. CDR3 in DNA: TGCGCCAGCACCGCAACAGGGGGCCGAGAGACCCAGTACTTC. It translates to CASTATGGRETQYF.

This chain links TRBV28 with TRBJ1-3, with 9 positions matching TRBD1. The trim removed 4 bases at V and 3 bases at J, leaving 10 bases unmatched. The CDR3 is 17 amino acids. Germline V gene data show CDR1 as MDHEN and CDR2 as SYDVKM. The DNA of the CDR3 is TGTGCCAGCAGTTGGGGCCGGGACAGGGTAGTTGGAAACACCATATATTTT. Its translation is CASSWGRDRVVGNTIYF.

The rearrangement links TRBV5-6 to TRBJ1-1; D remains ambiguous. The germline CDR1 and CDR2 sequences are SGHDT and YYEEEE. The CDR3 consists of 14 residues. V gave up 6 bases and J gave up 0 bases, with 12 bases separating them. The CDR3 region is CASTFVGVNTEAFF. Here the CDR3 DNA reads TGTGCCAGCACCTTCGTGGGCGTGAACACTGAAGCTTTCTTT.

The rearrangement joins TRBV19 to TRBJ2-1; perhaps TRBD2 as D (5 bases). Per germline, CDR1 LNHDA and CDR2 SQIVND (reference sequence). This CDR3 is built from 15 residues. V lost 5 bases and J lost 5, with 16 bases in between. The CDR3 spells CASSASRGMDNEQFF. The CDR3 DNA sequence: TGTGCCAGTAGTGCCTCGAGAGGGATGGACAATGAGCAGTTCTTC. The variable domain in full, with the rest retrieved from reference TRBV19 and TRBJ2-1, is DGGITQSPKYLFRKEGQNVTLSCEQNLNHDAMYWYRQDPGQGLRLIYYSQIVNDFQKGDIAEGYSVSREKKESFPLTVTSAQKNPTAFYLCASSASRGMDNEQFFGPGTRLTVL.

The rearrangement uses TRBV30 and TRBJ1-2; unclear D gene. CDR3 length: 13 amino acids. Per germline, CDR1 GTSNPN and CDR2 SVGIG (reference sequence). V lost 0 bases to trimming and J lost 4 bases, with 9 bases between them. In DNA, the CDR3 is TGTGCCTGGAGTGTAGTACCAGGCTATGGCTACACCTTC. This codes for CAWSVVPGYGYTF.

V gene TRBV30 combines with J gene TRBJ1-5, with a weak D call TRBD1 (6 bases). CDR1 is GTSNPN, CDR2 SVGIG, per germline (reference sequence). CDR3 length: 14 residues. Trimming pared 2 bases from V and 6 bases from J, leaving 14 bases between. The CDR3 DNA is TGTGCCTGGAGTCCGACAGGAGCCGGTCAGCCCCAGCATTTT. Translating it yields CAWSPTGAGQPQHF.

This clone has just a few counts. The J gene is TRBJ2-2, the V gene TRBV15; tentatively, D is TRBD2 (6 bases). There are 14 residues in the CDR3. Germline CDR1 is LNHNV and CDR2 is YYDKDF (reference sequence). Trimming removed 9 bases from V and 1 base from J, with 12 bases in between. The CDR3 DNA sequence: TGTGCCACATCCCGCGGGATGAACACCGGGGAGCTGTTTTTT. Translating gives CATSRGMNTGELFF.

This sequence joins TRBV14 and TRBJ2-7; 10 bases line up with TRBD2. The CDR3 extends over 14 amino acids. CDR1 is SGHDN and CDR2 is FVKESK in the germline V gene. The V segment lost 4 bases and the J segment 4 bases; nucleotides outside the gene matches: 4. The CDR3 sequence: CASSLDSGRYEQYF. The CDR3 DNA reads TGTGCCAGCAGCCTGGATAGCGGGAGGTACGAGCAGTACTTC.

The rearrangement links TRBV19 to TRBJ2-7; the D gene is possibly TRBD1 (5 bases). Trimming cost V 2 bases and J 3 bases, with 11 bases left between them. The CDR3 has 14 residues. Germline V gene sequence: CDR1 LNHDA, CDR2 SQIVND (reference sequence). Written as DNA, the CDR3 is TGTGCCAGTAGTATATCTACAGGATACTACGAGCAGTACTTC. Translating gives CASSISTGYYEQYF.

This clone was detected only once. The V and J genes are TRBV5-1 and TRBJ2-7; D unclear. The CDR3 sequence is 13 residues long. Deletions cut 1 base from V and 3 bases from J, with 8 bases between. Germline CDR1 reads SGHRS; CDR2 reads YFSETQ. This CDR3 reads CASSLNGNYEQYF. The CDR3 DNA sequence: TGCGCCAGCAGCTTGAATGGCAACTACGAGCAGTACTTC. The complete variable domain, with remaining parts taken from reference TRBV5-1 and TRBJ2-7, reads KAGVTQTPRYLIKTRGQQVTLSCSPISGHRSVSWYQQTPGQGLQFLFEYFSETQRNKGNFPGRFSGRQFSNSRSEMNVSTLELGDSALYLCASSLNGNYEQYFGPGTRLTVT.

V gene TRBV3-1 (or the pseudogene TRBV3-2) combines with J gene TRBJ2-2; D is undetermined. The germline V gene has CDR1 LGHDT and CDR2 YNNKEL (reference sequence). Trimming left V 0 bases short and J 9 bases short, with 5 bases between. The CDR3 covers 12 residues. CDR3 coding DNA: TGTGCCAGCAGCCAAGAGGGCAGGGAGCTGTTTTTT. This translates into CASSQEGRELFF.

V gene TRBV6-1 combines with J gene TRBJ2-5, with TRBD2 as a possible D gene (6 bases). Germline V gene data show CDR1 as MNHNS and CDR2 as SASEGT. V lost 3 bases to trimming and J lost 4 bases, with 15 bases between them. The CDR3 is 15 residues long. Written as DNA, the CDR3 is TGTGCCAGCAGTGACGATATCGGGAGCACAGAGACCCAGTACTTC. As protein: CASSDDIGSTETQYF.

Comment on this clone: This sample also contains other DNA sequences that code for the same CDR3. The rearrangement joins TRBV12-3 or TRBV12-4 to TRBJ1-1; D possibly corresponds to TRBD1 (6 bases). The CDR3 runs to 12 residues. V lost 2 bases and J 5 bases, leaving 6 bases between the germline ends. Here the CDR3 reads CASSLQGTEAFF. CDR3 bases: TGTGCCAGCAGTTTACAGGGGACTGAAGCTTTCTTT.

This chain links TRBV6-1 with TRBJ2-3; D is possibly TRBD1 (6 bases). The germline CDR1 and CDR2 sequences are MNHNS and SASEGT. The CDR3 covers 14 residues. V gave up 3 bases and J gave up 0 bases, with 7 bases separating them. CDR3 bases: TGTGCCAGCAGTGACAGGGGAAGCACAGATACGCAGTATTTT. Its translation is CASSDRGSTDTQYF.

This chain uses TRBV7-9 with TRBJ1-1; 7 nucleotides agree with TRBD1. From germline, CDR1 is SEHNR and CDR2 FQNEAQ (reference sequence). This CDR3 is built from 15 residues. Germline trimming cut 5 bases from V and 1 base from J; bases unmatched to any gene: 7. The CDR3 sequence is CASSLATGPNTEAFF. The CDR3 coding sequence is TGTGCCAGCAGCCTCGCGACAGGGCCGAACACTGAAGCTTTCTTT. Drawing the rest from reference TRBV7-9 and TRBJ1-1, the complete variable domain is DTGVSQNPRHKITKRGQNVTFRCDPISEHNRLYWYRQTLGQGPEFLTYFQNEAQLEKSRLLSDRFSAERPKGSFSTLEIQRTEQGDSAMYLCASSLATGPNTEAFFGQGTRLTVV.

V is TRBV28 and J is TRBJ2-1, with 11 bases that match TRBD2. The CDR3 totals 14 residues. Germline V gene lookup returns CDR1 MDHEN and CDR2 SYDVKM. V shed 2 bases, J shed 9 bases, and the junction held 3 bases outside the gene matches. The CDR3 sequence is CASSLLAGGREQFF. Written as DNA, the CDR3 is TGTGCCAGCAGTTTACTAGCGGGAGGTCGTGAGCAGTTCTTC.

The V call is TRBV15, the J call TRBJ2-2; 8 bases are a match to TRBD2. The CDR3 contains 16 residues. Germline CDR1 LNHNV, CDR2 YYDKDF (reference sequence). Trimming cost V 6 bases and J 4 bases; bases outside gene matches: 10. The CDR3 region is CATRPVAGGSTGELFF. Here the CDR3 DNA reads TGTGCCACCAGACCTGTTGCGGGAGGTAGCACCGGGGAGCTGTTTTTT.

The J gene is TRBJ2-4, the V gene TRBV4-1; D may be TRBD2 (5 bases). Trimming pared 0 bases from V and 9 bases from J, leaving 15 bases between. The V gene's germline CDR1 is MGHRA and CDR2 YSYEKL. The CDR3 is 15 residues long. The CDR3 protein is CASSQDGQRLAIQYF. The CDR3 DNA follows: TGCGCCAGCAGCCAAGATGGGCAACGCCTAGCCATTCAGTACTTC.

The chain carries TRBV29-1 and TRBJ2-5, with TRBD2 matching over 8 bases. The CDR3 runs to 14 residues. The V gene's germline CDR1 is SQVTM and CDR2 ANQGSEA. The J segment lost 4 bases and the V segment lost 3 bases, leaving 7 bases of the junction unmatched. The CDR3 nucleotides are TGCAGCGTTGAGGGACTAGGGGGTCGAGAGACCCAGTACTTC. Amino acid sequence: CSVEGLGGRETQYF.